This TCR beta chain was profiled in a study of metastatic and nonmetastatic thyroid tumors (dated by TCRdb to 2018 to 2020). For context, the study as a whole: Repertoires were compared across peripheral blood and tumor or nodule tissue samples from malignant and benign thyroid patients.

This clone was picked up many times. Its antigen remains undetermined. Base qualities were left out, and no much larger clone turns up one base away. Libraries were constructed by PCR. Reads for this sample came from an Illumina HiSeq 4000. The TCR beta-chain CDR3 region of each patient was profiled by high-throughput sequencing. In the source study's methods: CDR3 differences across clinicopathological groups were used to build a classifier for discriminating distant-metastatic papillary thyroid cancer patients. Repertoire diversity was assessed with the Shannon index, and tumor-blood repertoire similarity with the Morisita-Horn index. TCRdb applied fastp at Q25 and MiXCR to the public reads, then kept only in-frame beta chains. V and J calls and clone size were set by TCRdb, not the authors. The sample table holds around 26,000 clones, of which around an eighth were seen once. In total, the top ten clones hold about a sixth of the sample.

Before undergoing thyroid surgery, none of the patients had been given any kind of treatment. Using T-cell receptor beta sequencing, the researchers looked back retrospectively at clinical samples from patients, gathered between about 2012 and 2018. The cysteine opens and the phenylalanine closes a CDR3 of 16 amino acids. The kept DNA is CDR3 alone, 48 bases in frame from the first base. Trimming removed 5 bases from V and 5 bases from J; the gene matches leave 6 bases unexplained. Study-wide conclusions, independent of this receptor: In both blood and tumor samples, malignant tumors were reported to have significantly higher TCR beta diversity than benign nodules.

The sample comprised blood. Here the chain combines TRBV12-3 or TRBV12-4 and TRBJ2-5; TRBD2 fits 15 bases in the junction. The sequence was collected from a female donor with papillary thyroid cancer or a benign thyroid nodule (not recorded which). Some clones in this sample may be carry-over from other donors' samples. The sequenced DNA is TGTGCCAGCAGTCCAGGACTAGCGGGAGGGCGGGAGACCCAGTACTTC. It is translated as CASSPGLAGGRETQYF.